The 19 T cell receptor beta chains presented below share a single source sample, sequenced in a study of shared clonotypes between healthy human individuals. TCRdb's table, derived via immunoSEQ multiplex PCR, lists solely in-frame clones and lacks some. Of approximately 640,000 clones in the sample, roughly 70% are singletons; the top ten hold 1.5% to 2%. The sequenced sample was memory CD4+ T cells sorted from blood. The subset is: CD45RA-negative fraction. These receptors were taken from a woman aged 25-40 years in good health.

A remark on this clone: This specimen includes other DNA sequences encoding the same CDR3. This chain uses TRBV18 with TRBJ2-1, with TRBD2 matching 11 bases. Germline V lookup: CDR1 KGHSH, CDR2 LQKENI. This CDR3 has 15 residues. The trim removed 2 bases at V and 4 bases at J, leaving 1 base unmatched. The CDR3 here is CASSPGTSGYNEQFF. The CDR3 DNA sequence: TGTGCCAGCTCACCAGGGACTAGCGGATACAATGAGCAGTTCTTC.

The chain employs TRBV19 and TRBJ1-3; 8 bases align to TRBD1. V was pared by 9 bases and J by 6 bases, with 13 bases of the junction left unmatched. Germline V gene data show CDR1 as LNHDA and CDR2 as SQIVND (reference sequence). The CDR3 is made up of 15 amino acids. The CDR3 DNA reads as TGTGCCAGCAGGGGCGCAGGGGGCGCGTCAAACACCATATATTTT. As protein: CASRGAGGASNTIYF.

The rearrangement joins TRBV19 to TRBJ2-1; 14 bases agree with TRBD2. Germline CDR1 LNHDA, CDR2 SQIVND (reference sequence). This CDR3 is built from 18 residues. J was trimmed by 6 bases and V by 3 bases; bases with no gene match: 10. CDR3 protein: CASSIRSRLAGGGNEQFF. In nucleotides, the CDR3 is TGTGCCAGTAGTATCAGGAGCAGACTAGCGGGAGGGGGCAATGAGCAGTTCTTC.

This chain uses TRBV2 with TRBJ2-7; 11 bases line up with TRBD2. CDR1 and CDR2 from the germline V gene are SNHLY and FYNNEI. The trim removed 6 bases at V and 6 bases at J, leaving 10 bases unmatched. The CDR3 runs to 15 residues. CDR3: CASRETTSGSSEQYF. The DNA of the CDR3 is TGTGCCAGCAGGGAAACTACTAGCGGGAGTAGCGAGCAGTACTTC. The full variable domain, completed using reference TRBV2 and TRBJ2-7, is EPEVTQTPSHQVTQMGQEVILRCVPISNHLYFYWYRQILGQKVEFLVSFYNNEISEKSEIFDDQFSVERPDGSNFTLKIRSTKLEDSAMYFCASRETTSGSSEQYFGPGTRLTVT.

J is TRBJ1-1 and V is TRBV7-9; D is undetermined. V shed 5 bases and J shed 0 bases, with 16 bases lying between them. This CDR3 comprises 16 residues. Germline CDR1 SEHNR, CDR2 FQNEAQ (reference sequence). The CDR3: CASSPYPAVVNTEAFF. The CDR3 nucleotides read TGTGCCAGCAGCCCATATCCGGCAGTGGTGAACACTGAAGCTTTCTTT.

Note on this clone: The sample carries other DNA sequences with the same CDR3. The J gene is TRBJ1-1, the V gene TRBV29-1; D remains ambiguous. V was clipped by 4 bases and J by 0 bases, with 0 bases between them. Germline V gene data show CDR1 as SQVTM and CDR2 as ANQGSEA. The CDR3 covers 10 residues. CDR3 sequence: CSVVNTEAFF. In nucleotides, the CDR3 is TGCAGCGTTGTGAACACTGAAGCTTTCTTT.

This clone came up a few times. The chain carries TRBV28 and TRBJ2-7; no definite D call. The CDR3 is made up of 12 amino acids. V shed 6 bases and J shed 1 base, with 7 bases lying between them. CDR1 and CDR2 (germline): MDHEN, SYDVKM. For the CDR3, the DNA is TGTGCCAGCAGCCGGGTATCCTACGAGCAGTACTTC. This gives the protein CASSRVSYEQYF.

The genes are TRBV4-1 and TRBJ2-7; no reliable D call. With 0 bases removed from V and 1 base from J, the gap between germline ends came to 13 bases. The germline gives CDR1 MGHRA, CDR2 YSYEKL. CDR3 length: 16 amino acids. CDR3 coding DNA: TGCGCCAGCAGCCAAGATTCGTGGGCGGAATCCTACGAGCAGTACTTC. This translates into CASSQDSWAESYEQYF.

This clone came up a few times. The gene calls are TRBV5-1 and TRBJ2-3; D not resolved. The V and J ends lost 5 bases and 3 bases respectively, with 13 bases between them. The CDR3 has 14 residues. Germline V gene lookup returns CDR1 SGHRS and CDR2 YFSETQ. CDR3 nucleotides: TGCGCCAGCAGTTACGGCCAAAAGACAGATACGCAGTATTTT. It codes for CASSYGQKTDTQYF.

This clone has a handful of counts. The chain has TRBV27 and TRBJ2-2; D call uncertain. Germline loops: CDR1 MNHEY, CDR2 SMNVEV (reference sequence). The CDR3 totals 12 residues. Trimming took off 1 base at V and 6 bases at J, with 3 bases between the two ends. The CDR3, as DNA: TGTGCCAGCAGTTTATTATCCGGGGAGCTGTTTTTT. Translation: CASSLLSGELFF.

The V and J genes are TRBV28 and TRBJ1-1, with D uncertain. This CDR3 spans 15 amino acids. From germline, CDR1 is MDHEN and CDR2 SYDVKM. V lost 2 bases and J lost 1, with 11 bases in between. DNA for the CDR3: TGTGCCAGCAGTTTAGACCCGCGGGCGAACACTGAAGCTTTCTTT. Amino acid sequence: CASSLDPRANTEAFF. Filled out from reference TRBV28 and TRBJ1-1, the complete variable domain reads DVKVTQSSRYLVKRTGEKVFLECVQDMDHENMFWYRQDPGLGLRLIYFSYDVKMKEKGDIPEGYSVSREKKERFSLILESASTNQTSMYLCASSLDPRANTEAFFGQGTRLTVV.

The sample holds a few counts of this clone. CDR3 sequence reads: CASSEGLIGSYEQYF. In DNA, the CDR3 is TGTGCCAGCAGCGAGGGACTCATCGGGTCCTACGAGCAGTACTTC. The V and J genes are TRBV7-3 and TRBJ2-7, with a tentative D call TRBD2 (6 bases). V was pared by 5 bases and J by 1 base, with 15 bases between. This CDR3 region has 15 residues. Germline CDR1 reads SGHTA; CDR2 reads FQGTGA.

In its sample, this clone was seen many times. This same CDR3 is encoded by further DNA sequences in the sample. The chain combines TRBV11-2 with TRBJ2-3; perhaps TRBD1 as D (6 bases). The V gene's germline CDR1 is SGHAT and CDR2 FQNNGV. CDR3 length: 15 amino acids. V lost 2 bases and J lost 0, with 9 bases in between. The CDR3 DNA is TGTGCCAGCAGCTTACTGGGGACAAGCACAGATACGCAGTATTTT. It translates to CASSLLGTSTDTQYF.

This clone was detected only a few times. The V and J genes are TRBV6-9 and TRBJ2-7; D could derive from TRBD1 or TRBD2 (5 bases each). V was pared by 10 bases and J by 3 bases, with 31 bases between. The germline V gene encodes CDR1 MNHGY and CDR2 SVAAGI. CDR3 size: 18 residues. The CDR3 region is CAIDLPGFRPSGLYEQYF. DNA for the CDR3: TGTGCCATAGACCTCCCGGGATTTCGCCCATCGGGGCTCTACGAGCAGTACTTC.

The rearrangement joins TRBV27 to TRBJ2-2, with 11 bases that match TRBD1. After removal of 8 bases from V and 5 bases from J, the junction contained 10 bases not matched to a gene. The CDR3 length is 16 residues. Looked up from germline, CDR1 is MNHEY and CDR2 is SMNVEV (reference sequence). The CDR3 DNA reads as TGTGCCAGCTCCGTGAGGGACAGGGGGGAAACCGGGGAGCTGTTTTTT. Translated: CASSVRDRGETGELFF.

This clone was detected ten times or more. CDR3 amino acids: CASRTWTAENTEAFF. CDR3 in DNA: TGTGCCAGCAGAACATGGACTGCGGAGAACACTGAAGCTTTCTTT. The chain uses TRBV2 and TRBJ1-1; D unresolved. Germline-derived CDR1 and CDR2 are SNHLY and FYNNEI. The V end was cut by 6 bases, the J end by 1 base, with 15 bases between. CDR3 size: 15 residues. Full variable domain (missing parts from reference TRBV2 and TRBJ1-1): EPEVTQTPSHQVTQMGQEVILRCVPISNHLYFYWYRQILGQKVEFLVSFYNNEISEKSEIFDDQFSVERPDGSNFTLKIRSTKLEDSAMYFCASRTWTAENTEAFFGQGTRLTVV.

The chain has TRBV29-1 and TRBJ2-7, with 7 nucleotides matching TRBD1. The CDR3 totals 12 residues. Looked up from germline, CDR1 is SQVTM and CDR2 is ANQGSEA. The V gene end was trimmed by 6 bases and the J gene end by 0 bases; junction bases not matched to a gene: 2. The CDR3 spells CSVQGDSYEQYF. In DNA, the CDR3 is TGCAGCGTCCAGGGGGACTCCTACGAGCAGTACTTC.

This clone was seen more than once but under ten times. The chain has TRBV2 and TRBJ2-7; 9 nucleotides match TRBD1. CDR3 length equals 13 residues. In germline, CDR1 is SNHLY, CDR2 FYNNEI. Germline trimming cut 7 bases from V and 4 bases from J; bases unmatched to any gene: 5. The DNA of the CDR3 is TGTGCCAGCACGGGGACAGGGTTGTACGAGCAGTACTTC. Translated, it gives CASTGTGLYEQYF.

V gene TRBV25-1 combines with J gene TRBJ2-5, with 8 bases identical to TRBD2. Per the germline V gene, CDR1 is MGHDK and CDR2 is SYGVNS. The CDR3 is 16 residues long. J gave up 4 bases and V 4 bases, and 11 bases lay outside the gene matches. CDR3 amino acids: CASSVPSGLVGETQYF. CDR3 nucleotides: TGTGCCAGCAGTGTCCCCTCGGGACTAGTTGGAGAGACCCAGTACTTC.